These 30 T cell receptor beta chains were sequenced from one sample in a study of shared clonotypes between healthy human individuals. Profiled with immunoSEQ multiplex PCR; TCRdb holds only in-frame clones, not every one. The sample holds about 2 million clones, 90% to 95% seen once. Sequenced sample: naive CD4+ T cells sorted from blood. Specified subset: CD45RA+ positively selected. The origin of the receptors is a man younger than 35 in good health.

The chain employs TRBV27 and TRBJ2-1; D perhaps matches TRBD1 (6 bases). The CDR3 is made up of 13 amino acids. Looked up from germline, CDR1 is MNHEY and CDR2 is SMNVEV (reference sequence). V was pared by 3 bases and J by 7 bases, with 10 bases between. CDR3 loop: CASSFQGRNEQFF. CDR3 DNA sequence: TGTGCCAGCAGTTTCCAGGGGCGGAATGAGCAGTTCTTC.

Here the CDR3 DNA reads TGTGCCAGCAGCTCGACAGGGTTCCACGAGCAGTACTTC. Encoded protein: CASSSTGFHEQYF. The J gene is TRBJ2-7, the V gene TRBV7-9, with 7 bases aligning to TRBD1. This CDR3 contains 13 residues. V trimming: 4 bases; J trimming: 5 bases; junction bases outside the gene matches: 5. Germline lookup yields CDR1 SEHNR and CDR2 FQNEAQ (reference sequence).

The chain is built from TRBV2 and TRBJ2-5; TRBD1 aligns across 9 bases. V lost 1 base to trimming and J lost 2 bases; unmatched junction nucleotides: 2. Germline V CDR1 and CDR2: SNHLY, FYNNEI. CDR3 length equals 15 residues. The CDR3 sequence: CASSEGDRGQETQYF. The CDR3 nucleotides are TGTGCCAGCAGTGAAGGAGACAGGGGGCAAGAGACCCAGTACTTC.

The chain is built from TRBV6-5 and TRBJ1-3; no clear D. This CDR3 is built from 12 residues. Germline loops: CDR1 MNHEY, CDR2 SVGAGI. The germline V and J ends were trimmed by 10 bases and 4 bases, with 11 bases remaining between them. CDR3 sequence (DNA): TGTGCCATTCAGGAACCCGGAAACACCATATATTTT. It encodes CAIQEPGNTIYF.

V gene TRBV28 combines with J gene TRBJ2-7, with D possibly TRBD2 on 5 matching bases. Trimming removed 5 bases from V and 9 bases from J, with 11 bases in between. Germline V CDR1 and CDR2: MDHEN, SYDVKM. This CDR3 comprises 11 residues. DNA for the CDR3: TGTGCCAGCAGTGAGGGCCGGGGGCAGTACTTC. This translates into CASSEGRGQYF.

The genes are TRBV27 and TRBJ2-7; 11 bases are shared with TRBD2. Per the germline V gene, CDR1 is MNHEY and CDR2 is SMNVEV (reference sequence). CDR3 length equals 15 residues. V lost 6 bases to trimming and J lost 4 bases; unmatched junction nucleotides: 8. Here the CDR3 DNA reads TGTGCCAGCAGCTCTAGCGGGAGGCCTGGTTACGAGCAGTACTTC. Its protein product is CASSSSGRPGYEQYF.

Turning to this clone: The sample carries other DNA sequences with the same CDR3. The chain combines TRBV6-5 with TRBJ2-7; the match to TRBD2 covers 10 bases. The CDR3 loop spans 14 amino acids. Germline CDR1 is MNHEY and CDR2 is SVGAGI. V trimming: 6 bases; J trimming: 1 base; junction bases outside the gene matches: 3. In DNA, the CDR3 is TGTGCCAGCAGCCTTAGCGGGGGGTCCTACGAGCAGTACTTC. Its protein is CASSLSGGSYEQYF.

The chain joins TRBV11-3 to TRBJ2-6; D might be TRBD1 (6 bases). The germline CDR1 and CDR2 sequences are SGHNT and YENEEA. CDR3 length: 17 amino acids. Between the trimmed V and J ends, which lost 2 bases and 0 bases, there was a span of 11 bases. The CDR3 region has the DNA TGTGCCAGCAGCTTATCCAGGGGCGCCTCTGGGGCCAACGTCCTGACTTTC. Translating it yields CASSLSRGASGANVLTF.

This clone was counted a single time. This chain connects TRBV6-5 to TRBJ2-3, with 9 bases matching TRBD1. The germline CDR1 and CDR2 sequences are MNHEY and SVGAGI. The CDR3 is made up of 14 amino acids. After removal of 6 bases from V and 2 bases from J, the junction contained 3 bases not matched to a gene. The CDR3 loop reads CASRGTGITDTQYF. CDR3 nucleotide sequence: TGTGCCAGCAGGGGGACAGGGATCACAGATACGCAGTATTTT.

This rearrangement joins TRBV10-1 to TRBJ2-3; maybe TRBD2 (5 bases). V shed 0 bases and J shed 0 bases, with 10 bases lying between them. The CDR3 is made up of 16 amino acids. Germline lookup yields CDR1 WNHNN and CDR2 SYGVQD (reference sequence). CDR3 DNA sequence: TGCGCCAGCAGTGAGTCAAGGGAGCTGAGCACAGATACGCAGTATTTT. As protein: CASSESRELSTDTQYF.

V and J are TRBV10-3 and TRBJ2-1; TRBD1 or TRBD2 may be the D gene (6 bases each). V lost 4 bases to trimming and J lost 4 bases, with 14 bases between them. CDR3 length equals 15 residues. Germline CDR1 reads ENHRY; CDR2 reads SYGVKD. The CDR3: CAISGDGGPYNEQFF. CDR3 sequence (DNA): TGTGCCATCAGTGGCGACGGGGGCCCATACAATGAGCAGTTCTTC.

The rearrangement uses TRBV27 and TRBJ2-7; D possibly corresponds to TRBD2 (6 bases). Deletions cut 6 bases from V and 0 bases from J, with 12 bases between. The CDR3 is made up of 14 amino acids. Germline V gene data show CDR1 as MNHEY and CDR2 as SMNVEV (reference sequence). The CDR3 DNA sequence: TGTGCCAGCAGCTCTTCTAGCGCCTCCTACGAGCAGTACTTC. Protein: CASSSSSASYEQYF.

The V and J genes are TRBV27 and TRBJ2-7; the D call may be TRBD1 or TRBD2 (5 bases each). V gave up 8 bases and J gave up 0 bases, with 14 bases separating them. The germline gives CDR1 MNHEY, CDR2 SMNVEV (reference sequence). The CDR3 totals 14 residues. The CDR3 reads CASGDPESSYEQYF. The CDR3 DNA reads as TGTGCCAGCGGGGACCCCGAGAGCTCCTACGAGCAGTACTTC.

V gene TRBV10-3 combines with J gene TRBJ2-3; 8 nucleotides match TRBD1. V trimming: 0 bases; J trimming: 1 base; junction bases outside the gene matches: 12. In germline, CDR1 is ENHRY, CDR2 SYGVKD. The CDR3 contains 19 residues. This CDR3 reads CAISESKDREVIGTDTQYF. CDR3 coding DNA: TGTGCCATCAGTGAGTCGAAGGACAGGGAGGTGATAGGCACAGATACGCAGTATTTT.

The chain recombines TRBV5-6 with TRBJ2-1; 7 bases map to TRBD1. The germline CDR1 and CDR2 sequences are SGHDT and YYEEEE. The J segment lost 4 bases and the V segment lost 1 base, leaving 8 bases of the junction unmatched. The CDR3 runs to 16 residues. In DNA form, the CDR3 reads TGTGCCAGCAGCTTGTACGGGACAGAGATTTACAATGAGCAGTTCTTC. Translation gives CASSLYGTEIYNEQFF.

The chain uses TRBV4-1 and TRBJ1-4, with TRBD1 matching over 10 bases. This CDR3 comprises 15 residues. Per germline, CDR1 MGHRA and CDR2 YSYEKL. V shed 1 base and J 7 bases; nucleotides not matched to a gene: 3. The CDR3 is CASSQVGTGVEKLFF. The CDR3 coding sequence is TGCGCCAGCAGCCAAGTCGGGACAGGGGTTGAAAAACTGTTTTTT.

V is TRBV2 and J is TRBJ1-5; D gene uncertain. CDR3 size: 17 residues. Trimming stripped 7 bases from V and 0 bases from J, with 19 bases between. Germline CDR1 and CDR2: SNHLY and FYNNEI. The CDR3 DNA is TGTGCCAGCACCCCGGGTCAGGTGGCGTATAGCAATCAGCCCCAGCATTTT. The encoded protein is CASTPGQVAYSNQPQHF.

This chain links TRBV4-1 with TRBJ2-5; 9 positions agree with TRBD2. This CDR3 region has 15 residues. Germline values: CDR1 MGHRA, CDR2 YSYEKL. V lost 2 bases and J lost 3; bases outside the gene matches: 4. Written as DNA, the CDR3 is TGCGCCAGCAGCCAAATTCTAGCGGGAAAAGAGACCCAGTACTTC. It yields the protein CASSQILAGKETQYF.

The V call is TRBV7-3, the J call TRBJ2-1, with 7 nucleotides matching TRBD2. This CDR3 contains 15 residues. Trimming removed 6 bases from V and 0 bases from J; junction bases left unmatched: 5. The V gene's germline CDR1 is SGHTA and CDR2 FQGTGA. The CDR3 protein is CASSYGLVSYNEQFF. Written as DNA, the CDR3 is TGTGCCAGCAGTTACGGACTAGTCTCCTACAATGAGCAGTTCTTC. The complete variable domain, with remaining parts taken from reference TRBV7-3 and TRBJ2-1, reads GAGVSQTPSNKVTEKGKYVELRCDPISGHTALYWYRQSLGQGPEFLIYFQGTGAADDSGLPNDRFFAVRPEGSVSTLKIQRTERGDSAVYLCASSYGLVSYNEQFFGPGTRLTVL.

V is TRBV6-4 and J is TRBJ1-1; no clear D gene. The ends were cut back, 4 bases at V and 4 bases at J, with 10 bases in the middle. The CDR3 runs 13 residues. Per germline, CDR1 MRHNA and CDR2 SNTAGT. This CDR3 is CASSGHEGTEAFF. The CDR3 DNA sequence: TGTGCCAGCAGTGGGCACGAGGGCACTGAAGCTTTCTTT.

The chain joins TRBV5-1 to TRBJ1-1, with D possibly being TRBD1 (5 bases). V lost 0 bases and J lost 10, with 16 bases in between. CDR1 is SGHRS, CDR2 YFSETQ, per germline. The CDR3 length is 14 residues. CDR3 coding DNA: TGCGCCAGCAGCTTGGACTTACAGGCCACCGGAGCTTTCTTT. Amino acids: CASSLDLQATGAFF.

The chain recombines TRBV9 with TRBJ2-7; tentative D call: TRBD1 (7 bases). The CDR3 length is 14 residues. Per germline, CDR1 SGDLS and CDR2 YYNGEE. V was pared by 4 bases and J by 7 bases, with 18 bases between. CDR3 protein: CASSPEEGAGEQYF. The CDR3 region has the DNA TGTGCCAGCAGCCCCGAGGAGGGGGCGGGGGAGCAGTACTTC.

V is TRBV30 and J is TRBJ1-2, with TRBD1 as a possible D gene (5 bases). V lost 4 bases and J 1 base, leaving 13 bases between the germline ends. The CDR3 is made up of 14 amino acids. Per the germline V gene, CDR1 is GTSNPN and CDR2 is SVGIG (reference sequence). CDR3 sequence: CAWTLRGGNYGYTF. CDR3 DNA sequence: TGTGCCTGGACCCTAAGGGGCGGTAACTATGGCTACACCTTC.

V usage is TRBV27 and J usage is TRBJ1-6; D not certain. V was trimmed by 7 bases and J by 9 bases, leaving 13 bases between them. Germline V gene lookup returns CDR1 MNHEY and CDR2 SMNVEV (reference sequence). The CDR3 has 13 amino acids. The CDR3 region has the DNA TGTGCCAGCACGTCCCGGGCCACTTCACCCCTCCACTTT. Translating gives CASTSRATSPLHF.

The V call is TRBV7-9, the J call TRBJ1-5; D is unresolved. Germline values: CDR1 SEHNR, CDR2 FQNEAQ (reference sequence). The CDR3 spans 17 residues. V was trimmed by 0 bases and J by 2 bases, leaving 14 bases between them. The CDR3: CASSLAVGKVRNQPQHF. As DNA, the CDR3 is TGTGCCAGCAGCTTAGCAGTTGGCAAAGTTCGCAATCAGCCCCAGCATTTT.

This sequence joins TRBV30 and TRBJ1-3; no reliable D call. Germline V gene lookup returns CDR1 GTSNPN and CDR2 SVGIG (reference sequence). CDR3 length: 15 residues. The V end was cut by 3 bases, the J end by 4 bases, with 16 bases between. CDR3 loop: CAWSVPLRPGNTIYF. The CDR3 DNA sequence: TGTGCCTGGAGCGTCCCACTGAGACCGGGAAACACCATATATTTT.

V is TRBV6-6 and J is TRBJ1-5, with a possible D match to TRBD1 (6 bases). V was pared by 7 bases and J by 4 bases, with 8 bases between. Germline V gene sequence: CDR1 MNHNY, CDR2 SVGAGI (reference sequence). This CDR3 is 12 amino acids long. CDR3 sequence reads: CASTQGNQPQHF. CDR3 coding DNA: TGTGCCAGCACCCAGGGGAATCAGCCCCAGCATTTT.

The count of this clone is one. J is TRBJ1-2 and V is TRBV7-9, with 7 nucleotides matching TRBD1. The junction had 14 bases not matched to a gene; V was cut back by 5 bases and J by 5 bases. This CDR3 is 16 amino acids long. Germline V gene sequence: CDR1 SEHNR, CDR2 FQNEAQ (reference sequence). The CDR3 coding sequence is TGTGCCAGCAGCCTACATTCCCTGGGACAGCTATATGGCTACACCTTC. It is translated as CASSLHSLGQLYGYTF.

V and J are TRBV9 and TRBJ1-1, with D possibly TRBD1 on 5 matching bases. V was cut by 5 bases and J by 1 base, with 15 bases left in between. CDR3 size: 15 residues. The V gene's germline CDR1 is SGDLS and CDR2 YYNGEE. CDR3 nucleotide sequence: TGTGCCAGCAGTGCTCGCGGGGCGGAGAACACTGAAGCTTTCTTT. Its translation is CASSARGAENTEAFF.

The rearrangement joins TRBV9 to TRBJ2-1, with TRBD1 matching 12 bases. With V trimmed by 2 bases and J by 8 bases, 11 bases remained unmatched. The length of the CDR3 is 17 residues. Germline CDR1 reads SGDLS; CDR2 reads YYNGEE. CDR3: CASSVSTGTGGEDEQFF. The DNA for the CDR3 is TGTGCCAGCAGCGTCTCAACCGGGACAGGGGGCGAGGATGAGCAGTTCTTC.